The 24 T cell receptor beta chains given below trace back to one sample, sequenced in a study of CD8 T cells in Susac syndrome. Reverse transcription of roughly 0.45 to 1 ug RNA used random hexamers. MiXCR, run by TCRdb on the immunoSEQ multiplex PCR reads, gives a single entry per CDR3 protein. Of around 95,000 distinct CDR3 sequences in the sample, roughly 96% were seen once. The sample taken for sequencing was CD8+ T cells from PBMCs. The receptor source for this set is a human donor with Susac syndrome.

V usage is TRBV29-1 and J usage is TRBJ1-2; 8 nucleotides line up with TRBD1. Germline CDR1 is SQVTM and CDR2 is ANQGSEA. V trimming: 4 bases; J trimming: 6 bases; junction bases outside the gene matches: 1. The CDR3 covers 11 residues. The CDR3 DNA sequence: TGCAGCGTTGCAGGGGGCGATGGCTACACCTTC. Translating gives CSVAGGDGYTF. Looking up the rest from reference TRBV29-1 and TRBJ1-2 gives the full variable domain: SAVISQKPSRDICQRGTSLTIQCQVDSQVTMMFWYRQQPGQSLTLIATANQGSEATYESGFVIDKFPISRPNLTFSTLTVSNMSPEDSSIYLCSVAGGDGYTFGSGTRLTVV.

This clonotype is a singleton in its sample. The gene calls are TRBV27 and TRBJ2-1, with no clear D. Germline-derived CDR1 and CDR2 are MNHEY and SMNVEV (reference sequence). This CDR3 region has 14 residues. The V and J ends lost 3 bases and 5 bases respectively, with 11 bases between them. The CDR3 DNA reads TGTGCCAGCAGTTTTCGGTCGCCGAACAATGAGCAGTTCTTC. Encoded protein: CASSFRSPNNEQFF.

The sample holds one count of this clonotype. The CDR3 DNA follows: TGTGCCAGCAGCCAAGATACTCTATCCTACGAGCAGTACTTC. It translates to CASSQDTLSYEQYF. The rearrangement links TRBV14 to TRBJ2-7; D unresolved. The CDR3 sequence is 14 residues long. Per germline, CDR1 SGHDN and CDR2 FVKESK. The V end was cut by 0 bases, the J end by 1 base, with 7 bases between.

The CDR3 DNA sequence: TGTGCCAGCAGTTCGGCGGCCAGGGTCTACGAGCAGTACTTC. As protein: CASSSAARVYEQYF. This chain connects TRBV27 to TRBJ2-7, with D possibly TRBD1 on 5 matching bases. This CDR3 has 14 residues. From germline, CDR1 is MNHEY and CDR2 SMNVEV (reference sequence). Between the trimmed V and J ends, which lost 4 bases and 3 bases, there was a span of 13 bases.

V usage is TRBV12-3 or TRBV12-4 and J usage is TRBJ1-2; the D gene is possibly TRBD1 (6 bases). V was clipped by 5 bases and J by 0 bases, with 13 bases between them. CDR3 length: 15 residues. The CDR3, as DNA: TGTGCCAGCAGTCAGACAGGATCTTCTAACTATGGCTACACCTTC. Translated, it gives CASSQTGSSNYGYTF.

This clonotype was detected a few times. This sequence joins TRBV7-6 and TRBJ2-7; D gene unclear. Germline CDR1 is SGHVS and CDR2 is FNYEAQ. The V end was cut by 2 bases, the J end by 3 bases, with 5 bases between. This CDR3 has 12 residues. The chain's CDR3 is CASSLSGYEQYF. CDR3 DNA sequence: TGTGCCAGCAGCTTATCCGGCTACGAGCAGTACTTC.

The chain links TRBV24-1 to TRBJ1-2; 9 bases match TRBD1. Losses at the gene ends were 9 bases for V and 13 bases for J; bases not matched to a gene: 11. CDR3 size: 12 residues. The germline CDR1 and CDR2 sequences are KGHDR and SFDVKD. The CDR3 loop reads CATRDRQGVGTF. The DNA for the CDR3 is TGTGCCACCCGGGACAGACAGGGGGTTGGCACCTTC.

V usage is TRBV20-1 and J usage is TRBJ2-1, with D maybe TRBD2 (6 bases). V was trimmed by 7 bases and J by 5 bases, leaving 9 bases between them. CDR1 and CDR2 (germline): DFQATT, SNEGSKA (reference sequence). CDR3 length: 11 amino acids. CDR3 nucleotides: TGCAGTGTTGCGGGGAACAATGAGCAGTTCTTC. The encoded protein is CSVAGNNEQFF.

The chain couples TRBV20-1 to TRBJ2-3; 8 positions match TRBD2. The germline V gene has CDR1 DFQATT and CDR2 SNEGSKA (reference sequence). The CDR3 contains 17 residues. Trimming cost V 3 bases and J 2 bases; bases outside gene matches: 13. CDR3 sequence (DNA): TGCAGTGCTAGTCCCTTTATACTAGCGGACGACACAGATACGCAGTATTTT. Protein product: CSASPFILADDTDTQYF.

This clonotype has just one count. The chain carries TRBV25-1 and TRBJ2-6; D unclear. Germline-derived CDR1 and CDR2 are MGHDK and SYGVNS. This CDR3 has 15 residues. The V gene lost 2 bases and the J gene lost 2 bases, with 7 bases spanning the gap. CDR3 amino acids: CASSEKGAGANVLTF. In DNA form, the CDR3 reads TGTGCCAGCAGTGAAAAGGGTGCTGGGGCCAACGTCCTGACTTTC.

The genes are TRBV5-1 and TRBJ1-5; the D gene is possibly TRBD1 (6 bases). V shed 4 bases and J shed 2 bases, with 10 bases lying between them. The CDR3 runs to 14 residues. The germline V gene encodes CDR1 SGHRS and CDR2 YFSETQ. This CDR3 reads CASSDSGGNQPQHF. The CDR3 DNA reads as TGCGCCAGCAGCGACTCAGGGGGCAATCAGCCCCAGCATTTT.

This chain joins TRBV24-1 and TRBJ2-1; unclear D gene. The V and J ends lost 4 bases and 10 bases respectively, with 13 bases between them. Germline values: CDR1 KGHDR, CDR2 SFDVKD. The length of the CDR3 is 13 residues. CDR3 nucleotide sequence: TGTGCCACCAGTGACCTCAGGAGCTCGGAGCAGTTCTTC. Protein sequence: CATSDLRSSEQFF.

The rearrangement joins TRBV4-1 to TRBJ2-5; tentatively, D is TRBD1 (6 bases). Germline values: CDR1 MGHRA, CDR2 YSYEKL. V dropped 0 bases and J dropped 4 bases, with 27 bases sitting between them. The CDR3 runs to 20 residues. The CDR3 here is CASSQDGNRDVIRVGETQYF. CDR3 coding DNA: TGCGCCAGCAGCCAAGATGGGAACAGGGATGTGATAAGAGTTGGAGAGACCCAGTACTTC.

This chain uses TRBV6-2 or TRBV6-3 with TRBJ2-7, with D unresolved. Germline CDR1 and CDR2: MNHEY and SVGEGT. Trimming left V 6 bases short and J 2 bases short, with 14 bases between. The CDR3 covers 14 residues. The CDR3 reads CASRRDLGPYEQYF. For the CDR3, the DNA is TGTGCCAGCAGACGTGACTTGGGTCCCTACGAGCAGTACTTC.

CDR3 sequence: CSVGGRALETQYF. The CDR3 DNA reads as TGCAGCGTTGGCGGGAGGGCCCTTGAGACCCAGTACTTC. This chain joins TRBV29-1 and TRBJ2-5; 9 nucleotides match TRBD2. The CDR3 loop spans 13 amino acids. V was pared by 4 bases and J by 5 bases, with 5 bases of the junction left unmatched. CDR1 is SQVTM and CDR2 is ANQGSEA in the germline V gene.

The chain couples TRBV11-2 to TRBJ2-2; D is unclear. The CDR3 is made up of 12 amino acids. Germline CDR1 SGHAT, CDR2 FQNNGV. The V end lost 4 bases, the J end lost 3 bases, and 3 bases lay between the germline ends. The chain's CDR3 is CASSSHTGELFF. DNA for the CDR3: TGTGCCAGCAGCTCCCACACCGGGGAGCTGTTTTTT. Filled out from reference TRBV11-2 and TRBJ2-2, the complete variable domain reads EAGVAQSPRYKIIEKRQSVAFWCNPISGHATLYWYQQILGQGPKLLIQFQNNGVVDDSQLPKDRFSAERLKGVDSTLKIQPAKLEDSAVYLCASSSHTGELFFGEGSRLTVL.

DNA of the CDR3: TGTGCCAGCAGTTCCCACCCCGGCCTATCCTCTAACTATGGCTACACCTTC. Translated, it gives CASSSHPGLSSNYGYTF. V and J are TRBV12-3 or TRBV12-4 and TRBJ1-2; D gene uncertain. The CDR3 consists of 17 residues. Deletions cut 4 bases from V and 0 bases from J, with 18 bases between.

The CDR3 is CATSREQGSVYEQYF. CDR3 in DNA: TGTGCCACCAGCAGAGAACAGGGGTCCGTCTACGAGCAGTACTTC. The rearrangement joins TRBV15 to TRBJ2-7, with 7 nucleotides matching TRBD1. Germline V CDR1 and CDR2: LNHNV, YYDKDF (reference sequence). Germline trimming cut 0 bases from V and 3 bases from J; bases unmatched to any gene: 5. CDR3 size: 15 residues.

The J gene is TRBJ2-6, the V gene TRBV7-6, with D perhaps TRBD2 (6 bases). This CDR3 comprises 17 residues. Germline V CDR1 and CDR2: SGHVS, FNYEAQ. The ends were cut back, 2 bases at V and 2 bases at J, with 13 bases in the middle. The DNA of the CDR3 is TGTGCCAGCAGCTTAATCCCGGGGGAGGCTGGGGCCAACGTCCTGACTTTC. Its translation is CASSLIPGEAGANVLTF.

This clonotype was recorded only once. The rearrangement links TRBV15 to TRBJ1-4, with a possible D match to TRBD1 (6 bases). Looked up from germline, CDR1 is LNHNV and CDR2 is YYDKDF (reference sequence). V lost 6 bases and J lost 10, with 12 bases in between. CDR3 length: 12 amino acids. Here the CDR3 reads CATRTQGGKLFF. DNA for the CDR3: TGTGCCACCAGAACACAGGGAGGAAAACTGTTTTTT.

The rearrangement links TRBV6-6 to TRBJ2-7, with 7 bases aligning to TRBD1. The CDR3 spans 11 residues. J was trimmed by 4 bases and V by 10 bases; bases with no gene match: 4. Germline lookup yields CDR1 MNHNY and CDR2 SVGAGI (reference sequence). CDR3 region: CAIWDSYEQYF. The CDR3 nucleotides are TGTGCCATATGGGACAGTTACGAGCAGTACTTC.

V is TRBV25-1 and J is TRBJ2-7; D unclear. CDR3 length equals 12 residues. V was pared by 3 bases and J by 6 bases, with 9 bases between. Germline V CDR1 and CDR2: MGHDK, SYGVNS. The DNA of the CDR3 is TGTGCCAGCAGTGATATGAGGTTCGAGCAGTACTTC. This encodes CASSDMRFEQYF.

V gene TRBV25-1 combines with J gene TRBJ1-4; D gene uncertain. CDR3 length equals 11 residues. The V end was cut by 3 bases, the J end by 8 bases, with 4 bases between. Germline V gene sequence: CDR1 MGHDK, CDR2 SYGVNS. The CDR3 DNA reads as TGTGCCAGCAGTGATCGGGAAAAACTGTTTTTT. Its protein is CASSDREKLFF.

This chain uses TRBV18 with TRBJ2-5, with D hard to call. Deletions cut 5 bases from V and 3 bases from J, with 10 bases between. Germline assignment: CDR1 KGHSH and CDR2 LQKENI. CDR3 length: 13 amino acids. Here the CDR3 reads CASSFDKKETQYF. The CDR3 bases are TGTGCCAGCTCATTCGACAAGAAAGAGACCCAGTACTTC.